Listed below are T cell receptor beta chains from one sample, sequenced in a study of CD8 T cells in ankylosing spondylitis. TCRdb re-called the 5' RACE reads through MiXCR, storing one row per CDR3 protein. The table lists 200,000 or so distinct CDR3 sequences, roughly 13% of them singletons. Sequencing was carried out using blood, either unsorted or a sorted T cell fraction (not recorded which). The receptors originated from a female donor with ankylosing spondylitis or in good health (not recorded which). CDR3s include the opening cysteine and the closing phenylalanine or tryptophan. The D gene is left open where the match is weak. Size values are once, few and many counts, or a class for expanded clones, and some rows have none.

TRBV5-1	many	TRBD2	TRBJ2-2	TGCGCCAGCAGCGGTATGGGACTAGCGGGCTCGAACACCGGGGAGCTGTTTTTT	CASSGMGLAGSNTGELFF
TRBV18	.	.	TRBJ1-5	TGTGCCAGCTCACCAATAGGGACCCAGGCCCAGCATTTT	CASSPIGTQAQHF
TRBV6-2/TRBV6-3	many	.	TRBJ2-7	TGTGCCTCCGGCGGTTCCCTCCTTCCTTACGAGCAGTACTTC	CASGGSLLPYEQYF
TRBV5-1	many	.	TRBJ1-5	TGCGCCAGCAGCCCGGGGGACAGCAATCAGCCCCAGCATTTT	CASSPGDSNQPQHF
TRBV5-1	many	.	TRBJ2-1	TGCGCCAGCAGCCTCCCGGACACTTACAATGAGCAGTTCTTC	CASSLPDTYNEQFF
TRBV7-9	few	.	TRBJ2-2	TGTGCCAGCAGCGCGGACGCCATTCTAAACACCGGGGAGCTGTTTTTT	CASSADAILNTGELFF
TRBV7-3	few	.	TRBJ1-2	TGTGCCAGCAGCCCCGTGGGGGGGTTGACTGGCTACACCTTC	CASSPVGGLTGYTF
TRBV29-1	many	.	TRBJ2-1	TGCAGCGTTGACGGGCCGATTAATGAGCAGTTCTTC	CSVDGPINEQFF
TRBV5-1	many	.	TRBJ2-7	TGCGCCAGCAGCTTGGGCTTTTCCCGACCCTACGAGCAGTACTTC	CASSLGFSRPYEQYF
TRBV20-1	many	TRBD1	TRBJ1-6	TGCAGTGCTAGCGGGACAGCGTATAATTCACCCCTCCACTTT	CSASGTAYNSPLHF
TRBV7-2	many	TRBD2	TRBJ2-7	TGTGCCAGCAGCTTAGCCCTATCTAGCGGGAGAATCTACGAGCAGTACTTC	CASSLALSSGRIYEQYF
TRBV7-9	many	.	TRBJ1-5	TGTGCCAGCAGCTTAGGGGTAGATCAGCCCCAGCATTTT	CASSLGVDQPQHF
TRBV15	few	.	TRBJ2-3	TGTGCCACCAGCAGAGACCAGGGAACTAGCACAGATACGCAGTATTTT	CATSRDQGTSTDTQYF
TRBV10-3	once	.	TRBJ2-2	TGTGCCATCAGTCGAAACACCGGGGAGCTGTTTTTT	CAISRNTGELFF
TRBV7-2	many	TRBD1	TRBJ1-2	TGTGCCAGCAGCCAATGGGACAGCGGAAGTGGCTACACCTTC	CASSQWDSGSGYTF
TRBV9	.	TRBD2	TRBJ2-1	TGTGCCAGCAGCGACGAGCGGGGCCTCTCCTACAATGAGCAGTTCTTC	CASSDERGLSYNEQFF
TRBV5-1	many	.	TRBJ1-4	TGCGCCAGCAGCTTACGGGGTCTTAATGAAAAACTGTTTTTT	CASSLRGLNEKLFF
TRBV29-1	few	TRBD1	TRBJ1-1	TGCAGCGTTGAAGAGACAGGGAGTAGGGAAGCTTTCTTT	CSVEETGSREAFF
TRBV28	many	.	TRBJ2-7	TGTGCCAGCAGTTTTGTAGGCGGGAACTACGAGCAGTACTTC	CASSFVGGNYEQYF
TRBV19	many	TRBD1	TRBJ2-7	TGTGCCAGTGGTTACAGGGGGTCTTACGAGCAGTACTTC	CASGYRGSYEQYF
TRBV20-1	many	TRBD2	TRBJ2-3	TGCAGTGCCAGTAGCGGGACCCCAGATACGCAGTATTTT	CSASSGTPDTQYF
TRBV20-1	.	TRBD2	TRBJ2-3	TGCTGTGCTGTGACTAGCGGGAGGGCCGGCGCAACAGATACGCAGTATTTT	CCAVTSGRAGATDTQYF
TRBV12-3/TRBV12-4	few	TRBD1	TRBJ2-1	TGTGCCAGCAGTCGAAGACAGGGGAGAGAAAATGAGCAGTTCTTC	CASSRRQGRENEQFF
TRBV5-1	many	.	TRBJ2-1	TGCGCCAGCAGCTTGGAATCTGGTTTACACAATGAGCAGTTCTTC	CASSLESGLHNEQFF
TRBV7-8	many	.	TRBJ2-6	TGTGCCAGCAGCTCGACTATACTGAGCTCTGGGGCCAACGTCCTGACTTTC	CASSSTILSSGANVLTF
TRBV5-1	many	TRBD2	TRBJ2-4	TGCGCCAGCAGCAGGGGACTAGCTAAAAACATTCAGTACTTC	CASSRGLAKNIQYF
TRBV2	.	.	TRBJ2-7	TGTGCCAGCAACGGCGTCTTTTCCTACGAGCAGTACTTC	CASNGVFSYEQYF
TRBV12-3/TRBV12-4	many	TRBD1	TRBJ2-4	TGTGCCAGCAGTTTAGTTCAGGGGGCATTAGACATTCAGTACTTC	CASSLVQGALDIQYF
TRBV7-2	.	.	TRBJ2-2	TGTGCCAGCACCTCTGACTCTAGCGTGAACACCGGGGAGCTGTTTTTT	CASTSDSSVNTGELFF
TRBV20-1	.	.	TRBJ1-2	TGCAGTGCTAGAGATCTTTACGATGGCTACACCTTC	CSARDLYDGYTF
TRBV29-1	many	TRBD2	TRBJ2-3	TGCAGTGCCCCCTCGGGCGGGAGGACAGATACGCAGTATTTT	CSAPSGGRTDTQYF
TRBV7-2	few	TRBD1	TRBJ1-2	TGTGCCAGCAGCGGAAGGGGGCCTCAGAAGGGCTACACCTTC	CASSGRGPQKGYTF
TRBV5-1	few	.	TRBJ1-2	TGCGCCAGCAGCCCGGGTCTCACAGGGTCCTATGGCTACACCTTC	CASSPGLTGSYGYTF
TRBV9	.	.	TRBJ2-5	TGTGCCAGCAGCGTAAACCCCCAAGAGACCCAGTACTTC	CASSVNPQETQYF
TRBV5-1	many	TRBD1	TRBJ2-3	TGCGCCAGCAGCTCGACAGGGATGAAGGATACGCAGTATTTT	CASSSTGMKDTQYF
TRBV2	many	.	TRBJ1-2	TGTGCCGGACAGACGGACAGTCCAAACTATGGCTACACCTTC	CAGQTDSPNYGYTF
TRBV6-1	many	TRBD2	TRBJ2-7	TGTGCCAGCAGCCCGCTAGCGGGAGTCCGATACGAGCAGTACTTC	CASSPLAGVRYEQYF
TRBV5-1	.	TRBD1	TRBJ2-7	TGCGCCAGCAGCCCTAACAGGGGGCCTCGGGAGGAGCAGTACTTC	CASSPNRGPREEQYF
TRBV12-3/TRBV12-4	few	TRBD2	TRBJ2-3	TGTGCCAGCAGGAAGCGGGAGTCCCCAGATACGCAGTATTTT	CASRKRESPDTQYF
TRBV20-1	.	.	TRBJ2-1	TGCAGTGCTAGTCACAGCGATGAGCAGTTCTTC	CSASHSDEQFF
TRBV20-1	few	.	TRBJ2-5	TGCAGTGCCGACCTACGGGGGTACCAAGAGACCCAGTACTTC	CSADLRGYQETQYF
TRBV6-2/TRBV6-3	many	.	TRBJ2-2	TGTGCCAGCAGTTATCTCGACACCGGGGAGCTGTTTTTT	CASSYLDTGELFF
TRBV27	few	.	TRBJ2-1	TGTGCCAGCAGTCCTCCCTCACAGGGATTGGAGTTCTTC	CASSPPSQGLEFF
TRBV5-1	many	.	TRBJ2-5	TGCGCCAGCAGCTATCAAGAGACCCAGTACTTC	CASSYQETQYF
TRBV2	many	TRBD1	TRBJ1-5	TGTGCCAGCAGTGGGGGACAGGGTAGTCAGCCCCAGCATTTT	CASSGGQGSQPQHF
TRBV3-1	.	TRBD1	TRBJ2-5	TGTGCCAGCAGCCGCAAACCCCCTGGGACAGGGGGAGAGACCCAGTACTTC	CASSRKPPGTGGETQYF
TRBV9	.	.	TRBJ2-1	TGTGCCAGCAGCGTAGGGCTAGCCCCAGAGAGGTCCTACAATGAGCAGTTCTTC	CASSVGLAPERSYNEQFF
TRBV20-1	.	TRBD2	TRBJ2-3	TGCAGTGCTAGTACGGGACTAGCGGGAGGTCGGGAGGATTTT	CSASTGLAGGREDF
TRBV29-1	many	.	TRBJ1-1	TGCAGCGTTGGGACGGTTGTTGGGGGCACTGAAGCTTTCTTT	CSVGTVVGGTEAFF
TRBV18	few	.	TRBJ1-5	TGTGCCAGCGCGCCCGGCGACAATCAGCCCCAGCATTTT	CASAPGDNQPQHF